This TCR beta chain was recorded in a study of shared clonotypes between healthy human individuals. Study-level background: Donors, aged 18 to 49, were a couple of women and a few men.

Per the study methods: From ImmunoSEQ came sequences covering only the junction and carrying no quality scores, so filtering differed. Data came from immunoSEQ multiplex PCR; TCRdb stores just in-frame clones and leaves some out. V, J and clone size are those of that table, while D and trimming were read from the DNA. The table lists over a million clones, about 75% of them singletons. The CDR3 consists of 14 residues. Unmatched junction bases numbered 8, after V lost 3 bases and J lost 7 bases. Per germline, CDR1 SGHNT and CDR2 YYREEE (reference sequence). In this sample, this clone turned up a few times.

Sample: memory CD4+ T cells sorted from blood. As for subset: CD45RA-negative fraction. The clonotype was recovered from a man between 18 and 29 years old in good health. V usage is TRBV5-4 and J usage is TRBJ1-2; the match to TRBD1 covers 8 bases. The CDR3 reads CASSSDRALGGYTF. In DNA form, the CDR3 reads TGTGCCAGCAGCTCGGACAGGGCCCTAGGTGGCTACACCTTC.